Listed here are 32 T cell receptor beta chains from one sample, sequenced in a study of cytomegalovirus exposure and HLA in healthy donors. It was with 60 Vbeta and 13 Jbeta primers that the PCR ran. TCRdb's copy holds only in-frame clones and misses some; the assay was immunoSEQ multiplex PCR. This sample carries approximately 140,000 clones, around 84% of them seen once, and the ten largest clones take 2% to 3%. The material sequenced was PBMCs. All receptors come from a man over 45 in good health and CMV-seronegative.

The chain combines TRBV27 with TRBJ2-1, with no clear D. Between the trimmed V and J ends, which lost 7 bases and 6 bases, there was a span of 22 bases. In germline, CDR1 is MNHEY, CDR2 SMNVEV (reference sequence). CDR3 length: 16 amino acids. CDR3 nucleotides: TGTGCCAGCAACCTAAACTCCCTTGGTTTCTCCAATGAGCAGTTCTTC. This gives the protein CASNLNSLGFSNEQFF.

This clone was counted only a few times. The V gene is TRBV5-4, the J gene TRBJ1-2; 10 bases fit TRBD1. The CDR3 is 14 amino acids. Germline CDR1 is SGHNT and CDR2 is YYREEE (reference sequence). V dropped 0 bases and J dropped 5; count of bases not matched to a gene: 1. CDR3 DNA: TGTGCCAGCAGCTTGGAGGGACAGGGGTATGGCTACACCTTC. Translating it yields CASSLEGQGYGYTF.

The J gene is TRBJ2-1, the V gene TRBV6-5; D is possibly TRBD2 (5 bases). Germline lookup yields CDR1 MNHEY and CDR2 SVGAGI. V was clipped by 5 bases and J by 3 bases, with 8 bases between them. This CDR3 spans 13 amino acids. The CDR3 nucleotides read TGTGCCAGCAGTGACGGGAACTACAATGAGCAGTTCTTC. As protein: CASSDGNYNEQFF.

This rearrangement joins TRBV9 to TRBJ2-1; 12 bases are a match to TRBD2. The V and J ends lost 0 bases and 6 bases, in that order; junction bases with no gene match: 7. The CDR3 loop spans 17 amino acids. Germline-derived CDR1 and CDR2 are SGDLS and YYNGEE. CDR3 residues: CASSVGVTSGGLNEQFF. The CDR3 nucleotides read TGTGCCAGCAGCGTAGGGGTTACTAGCGGGGGGCTCAATGAGCAGTTCTTC.

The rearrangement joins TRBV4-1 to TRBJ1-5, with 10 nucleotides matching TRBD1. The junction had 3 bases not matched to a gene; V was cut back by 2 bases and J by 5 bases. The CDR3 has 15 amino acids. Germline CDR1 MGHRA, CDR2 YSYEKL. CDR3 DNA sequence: TGCGCCAGCAGCCAATCGGACAGGGGGTATCAGCCCCAGCATTTT. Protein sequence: CASSQSDRGYQPQHF.

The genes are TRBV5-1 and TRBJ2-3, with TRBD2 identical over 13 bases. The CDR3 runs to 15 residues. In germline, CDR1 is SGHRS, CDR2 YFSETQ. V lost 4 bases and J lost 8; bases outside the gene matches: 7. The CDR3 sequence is CASSRTSGGSRTQYF. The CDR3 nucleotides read TGCGCCAGCAGCCGGACTAGCGGGGGTTCCCGTACGCAGTATTTT.

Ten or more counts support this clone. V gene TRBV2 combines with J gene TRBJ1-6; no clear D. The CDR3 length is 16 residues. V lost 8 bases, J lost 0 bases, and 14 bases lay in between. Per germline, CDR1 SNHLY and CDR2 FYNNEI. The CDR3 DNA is TGTGCCAGCTACGCATGGCCCAGCTCCTATAATTCACCCCTCCACTTT. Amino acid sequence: CASYAWPSSYNSPLHF. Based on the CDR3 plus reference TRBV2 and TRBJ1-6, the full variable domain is EPEVTQTPSHQVTQMGQEVILRCVPISNHLYFYWYRQILGQKVEFLVSFYNNEISEKSEIFDDQFSVERPDGSNFTLKIRSTKLEDSAMYFCASYAWPSSYNSPLHFGNGTRLTVT.

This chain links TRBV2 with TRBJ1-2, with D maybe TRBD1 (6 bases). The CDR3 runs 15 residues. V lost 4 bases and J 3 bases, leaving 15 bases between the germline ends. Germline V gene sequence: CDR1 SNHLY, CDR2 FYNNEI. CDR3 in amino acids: CASSGGQGGDYGYTF. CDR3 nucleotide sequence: TGTGCCAGCAGTGGGGGACAAGGAGGAGACTATGGCTACACCTTC.

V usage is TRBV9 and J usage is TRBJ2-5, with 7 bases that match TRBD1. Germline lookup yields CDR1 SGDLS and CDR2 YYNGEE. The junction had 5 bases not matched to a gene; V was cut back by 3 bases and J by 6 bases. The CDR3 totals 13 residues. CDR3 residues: CASSATGVQTQYF. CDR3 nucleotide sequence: TGTGCCAGCAGCGCCACAGGGGTCCAGACCCAGTACTTC.

The CDR3 nucleotides are TGTGCCAGCAGTAAGACAGGGGGACGGGAGACCCAGTACTTC. Translated, it gives CASSKTGGRETQYF. J is TRBJ2-5 and V is TRBV6-5; 9 bases map to TRBD1. This CDR3 is 14 amino acids long. Germline CDR1 is MNHEY and CDR2 is SVGAGI. V was clipped by 5 bases and J by 5 bases; unmatched bases: 6.

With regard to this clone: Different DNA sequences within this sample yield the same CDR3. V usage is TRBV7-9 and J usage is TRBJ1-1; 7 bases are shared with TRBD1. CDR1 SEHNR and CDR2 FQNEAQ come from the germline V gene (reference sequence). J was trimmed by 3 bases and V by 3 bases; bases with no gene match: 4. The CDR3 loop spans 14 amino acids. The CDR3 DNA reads TGTGCCAGCAGCTTGGGCCAGGGGGACACTGAAGCTTTCTTT. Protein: CASSLGQGDTEAFF.

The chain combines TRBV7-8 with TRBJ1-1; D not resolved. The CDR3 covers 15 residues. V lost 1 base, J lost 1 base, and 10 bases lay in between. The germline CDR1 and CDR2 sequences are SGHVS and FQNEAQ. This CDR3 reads CASSLGASQNTEAFF. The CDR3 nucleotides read TGTGCCAGCAGCTTAGGGGCCAGCCAGAACACTGAAGCTTTCTTT. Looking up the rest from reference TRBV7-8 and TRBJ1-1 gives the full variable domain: GAGVSQSPRYKVAKRGQDVALRCDPISGHVSLFWYQQALGQGPEFLTYFQNEAQLDKSGLPSDRFFAERPEGSVSTLKIQRTQQEDSAVYLCASSLGASQNTEAFFGQGTRLTVV.

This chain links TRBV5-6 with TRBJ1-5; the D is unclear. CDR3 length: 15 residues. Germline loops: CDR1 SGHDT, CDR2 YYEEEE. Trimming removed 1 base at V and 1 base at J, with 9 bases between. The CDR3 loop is CASSLSGPSNQPQHF. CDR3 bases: TGTGCCAGCAGCTTGAGCGGGCCAAGCAATCAGCCCCAGCATTTT.

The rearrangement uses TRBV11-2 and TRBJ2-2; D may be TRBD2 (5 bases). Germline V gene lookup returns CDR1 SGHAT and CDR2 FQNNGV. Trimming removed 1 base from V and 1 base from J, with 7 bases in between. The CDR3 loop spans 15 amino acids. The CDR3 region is CASSLVGMNTGELFF. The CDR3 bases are TGTGCCAGCAGCTTAGTCGGGATGAACACCGGGGAGCTGTTTTTT. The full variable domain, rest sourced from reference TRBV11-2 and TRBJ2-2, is EAGVAQSPRYKIIEKRQSVAFWCNPISGHATLYWYQQILGQGPKLLIQFQNNGVVDDSQLPKDRFSAERLKGVDSTLKIQPAKLEDSAVYLCASSLVGMNTGELFFGEGSRLTVL.

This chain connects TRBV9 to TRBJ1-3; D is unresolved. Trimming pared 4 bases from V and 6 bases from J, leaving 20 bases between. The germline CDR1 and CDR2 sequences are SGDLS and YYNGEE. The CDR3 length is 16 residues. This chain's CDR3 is CASSFFGNYSENTIYF. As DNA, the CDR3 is TGTGCCAGCAGCTTCTTCGGAAACTATAGTGAAAACACCATATATTTT.

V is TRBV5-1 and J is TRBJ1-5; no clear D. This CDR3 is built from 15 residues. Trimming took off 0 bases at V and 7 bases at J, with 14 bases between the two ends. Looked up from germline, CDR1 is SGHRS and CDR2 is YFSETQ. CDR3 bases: TGCGCCAGCAGCTTGGTAGGTGATCCGCGGCAGCCCCAGCATTTT. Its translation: CASSLVGDPRQPQHF.

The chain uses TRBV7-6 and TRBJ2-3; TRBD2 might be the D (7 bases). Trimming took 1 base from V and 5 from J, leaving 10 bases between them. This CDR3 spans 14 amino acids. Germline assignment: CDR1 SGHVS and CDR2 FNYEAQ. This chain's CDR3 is CASSLGGGVDTQYF. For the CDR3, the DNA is TGTGCCAGCAGCTTAGGAGGGGGGGTAGATACGCAGTATTTT.

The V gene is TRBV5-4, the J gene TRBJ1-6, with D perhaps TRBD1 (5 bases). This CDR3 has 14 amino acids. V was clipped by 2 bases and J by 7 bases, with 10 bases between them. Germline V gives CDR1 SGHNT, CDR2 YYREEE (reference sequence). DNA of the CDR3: TGTGCCAGCAGCTTTCAGGGTTCGAATTCACCCCTCCACTTT. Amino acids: CASSFQGSNSPLHF. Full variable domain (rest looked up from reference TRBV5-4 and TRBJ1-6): ETGVTQSPTHLIKTRGQQVTLRCSSQSGHNTVSWYQQALGQGPQFIFQYYREEENGRGNFPPRFSGLQFPNYSSELNVNALELDDSALYLCASSFQGSNSPLHFGNGTRLTVT.

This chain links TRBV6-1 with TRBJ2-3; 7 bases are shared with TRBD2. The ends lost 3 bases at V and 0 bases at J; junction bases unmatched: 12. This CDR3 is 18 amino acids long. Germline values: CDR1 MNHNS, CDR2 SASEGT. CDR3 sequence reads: CASSERGSSGDSTDTQYF. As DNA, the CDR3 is TGTGCCAGCAGTGAGCGGGGGTCTAGTGGGGATAGCACAGATACGCAGTATTTT.

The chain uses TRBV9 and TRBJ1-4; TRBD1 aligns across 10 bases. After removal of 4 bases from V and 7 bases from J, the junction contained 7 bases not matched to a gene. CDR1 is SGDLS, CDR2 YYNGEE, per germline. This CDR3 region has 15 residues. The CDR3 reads CASSLTGTGVEKLFF. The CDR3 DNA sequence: TGTGCCAGCAGCTTAACCGGGACAGGGGTTGAAAAACTGTTTTTT. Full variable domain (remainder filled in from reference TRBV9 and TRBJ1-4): DSGVTQTPKHLITATGQRVTLRCSPRSGDLSVYWYQQSLDQGLQFLIQYYNGEERAKGNILERFSAQQFPDLHSELNLSSLELGDSALYFCASSLTGTGVEKLFFGSGTQLSVL.

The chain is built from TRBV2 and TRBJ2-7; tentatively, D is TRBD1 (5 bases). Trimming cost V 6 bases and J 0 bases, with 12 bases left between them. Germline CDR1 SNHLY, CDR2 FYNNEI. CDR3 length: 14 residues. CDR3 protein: CASRPQDISYEQYF. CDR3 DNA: TGTGCCAGCAGGCCACAGGATATCTCCTACGAGCAGTACTTC.

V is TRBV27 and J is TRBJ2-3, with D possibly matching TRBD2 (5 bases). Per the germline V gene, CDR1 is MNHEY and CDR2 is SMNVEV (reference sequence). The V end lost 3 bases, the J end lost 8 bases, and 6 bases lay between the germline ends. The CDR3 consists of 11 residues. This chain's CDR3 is CASSFEGTQYF. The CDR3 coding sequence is TGTGCCAGCAGTTTCGAGGGTACGCAGTATTTT.

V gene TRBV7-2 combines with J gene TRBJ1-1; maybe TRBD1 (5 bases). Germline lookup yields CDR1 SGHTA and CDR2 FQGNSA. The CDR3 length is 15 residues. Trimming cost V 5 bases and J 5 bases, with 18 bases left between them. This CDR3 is CASSPRVGRETEAFF. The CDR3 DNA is TGTGCCAGCAGCCCCCGTGTGGGGCGAGAAACTGAAGCTTTCTTT.

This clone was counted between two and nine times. The CDR3 is CASSQDHSSHTQYF. The CDR3, as DNA: TGCGCCAGCAGCCAAGATCACAGTTCGCATACCCAGTACTTC. The genes are TRBV4-3 and TRBJ2-5; no reliable D call. This CDR3 is 14 amino acids long. V lost 0 bases and J lost 8, with 13 bases in between. The germline CDR1 and CDR2 sequences are LGHNA and YSLEER.

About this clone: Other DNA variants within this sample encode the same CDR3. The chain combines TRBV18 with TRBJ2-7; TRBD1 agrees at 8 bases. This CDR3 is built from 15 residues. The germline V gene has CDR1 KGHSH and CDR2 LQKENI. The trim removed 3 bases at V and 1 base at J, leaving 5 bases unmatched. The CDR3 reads CASSPGQGSSYEQYF. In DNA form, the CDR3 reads TGTGCCAGCTCACCTGGACAGGGATCGTCCTACGAGCAGTACTTC.

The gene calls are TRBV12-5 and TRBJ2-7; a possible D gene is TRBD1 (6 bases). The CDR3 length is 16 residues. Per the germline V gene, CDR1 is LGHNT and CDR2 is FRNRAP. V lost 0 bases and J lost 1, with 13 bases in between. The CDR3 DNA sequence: TGTGCTAGTGGTTTGGTACTCGGACAGAGATCCTACGAGCAGTACTTC. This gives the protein CASGLVLGQRSYEQYF.

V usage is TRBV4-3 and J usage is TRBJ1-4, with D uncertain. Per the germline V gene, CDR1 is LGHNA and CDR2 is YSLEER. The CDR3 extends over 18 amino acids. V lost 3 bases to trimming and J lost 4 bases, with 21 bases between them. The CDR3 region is CASSHKKMSGGNNEKLFF. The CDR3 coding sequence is TGCGCCAGCAGCCACAAGAAGATGTCCGGAGGGAATAATGAAAAACTGTTTTTT.

The CDR3 DNA sequence: TGTGCCAGCAGTCTAACGGTTGACTATGGCTACACCTTC. Protein sequence: CASSLTVDYGYTF. The V call is TRBV27, the J call TRBJ1-2; unclear D gene. V lost 5 bases and J lost 3, with 10 bases in between. CDR3 size: 13 residues. Germline V gives CDR1 MNHEY, CDR2 SMNVEV (reference sequence).

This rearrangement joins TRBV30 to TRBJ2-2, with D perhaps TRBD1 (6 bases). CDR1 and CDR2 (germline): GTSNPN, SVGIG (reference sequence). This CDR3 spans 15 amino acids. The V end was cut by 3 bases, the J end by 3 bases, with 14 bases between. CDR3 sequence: CAWRFGQGHTGELFF. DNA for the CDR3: TGTGCCTGGAGGTTCGGGCAGGGGCACACCGGGGAGCTGTTTTTT. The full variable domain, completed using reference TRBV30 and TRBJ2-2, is SQTIHQWPATLVQPVGSPLSLECTVEGTSNPNLYWYRQAAGRGLQLLFYSVGIGQISSEVPQNLSASRPQDRQFILSSKKLLLSDSGFYLCAWRFGQGHTGELFFGEGSRLTVL.

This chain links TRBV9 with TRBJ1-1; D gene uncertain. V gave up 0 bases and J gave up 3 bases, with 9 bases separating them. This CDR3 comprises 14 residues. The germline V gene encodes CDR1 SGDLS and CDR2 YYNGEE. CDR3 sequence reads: CASSVVDTDTEAFF. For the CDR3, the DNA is TGTGCCAGCAGCGTAGTCGACACGGACACTGAAGCTTTCTTT. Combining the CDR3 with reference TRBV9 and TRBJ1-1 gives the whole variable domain DSGVTQTPKHLITATGQRVTLRCSPRSGDLSVYWYQQSLDQGLQFLIQYYNGEERAKGNILERFSAQQFPDLHSELNLSSLELGDSALYFCASSVVDTDTEAFFGQGTRLTVV.

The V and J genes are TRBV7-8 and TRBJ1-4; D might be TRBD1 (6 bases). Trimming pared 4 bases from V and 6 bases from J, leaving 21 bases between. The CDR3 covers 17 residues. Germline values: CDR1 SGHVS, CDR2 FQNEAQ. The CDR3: CASSSYRVLATDEKLFF. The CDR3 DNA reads TGTGCCAGCAGCTCCTACAGGGTTCTGGCAACAGATGAAAAACTGTTTTTT.

In DNA form, the CDR3 reads TGTGCCAGCAGCTCGTTCGGGACAGGGCTATATGGCTACACCTTC. It codes for CASSSFGTGLYGYTF. The chain has TRBV11-2 and TRBJ1-2, with TRBD1 identical over 9 bases. The CDR3 has 15 amino acids. CDR1 is SGHAT and CDR2 is FQNNGV in the germline V gene. With V trimmed by 4 bases and J by 5 bases, 8 bases remained unmatched.